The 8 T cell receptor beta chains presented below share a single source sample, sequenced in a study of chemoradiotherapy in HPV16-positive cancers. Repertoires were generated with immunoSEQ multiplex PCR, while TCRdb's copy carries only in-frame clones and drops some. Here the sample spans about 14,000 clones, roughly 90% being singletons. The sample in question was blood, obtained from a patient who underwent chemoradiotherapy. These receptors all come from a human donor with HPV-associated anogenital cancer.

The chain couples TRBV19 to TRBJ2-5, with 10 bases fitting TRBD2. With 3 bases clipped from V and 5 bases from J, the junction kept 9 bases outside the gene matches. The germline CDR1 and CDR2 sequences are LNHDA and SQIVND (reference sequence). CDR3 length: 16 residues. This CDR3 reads CASSMVSGGAQETQYF. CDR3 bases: TGTGCCAGTAGTATGGTCAGCGGGGGGGCCCAGGAGACCCAGTACTTC.

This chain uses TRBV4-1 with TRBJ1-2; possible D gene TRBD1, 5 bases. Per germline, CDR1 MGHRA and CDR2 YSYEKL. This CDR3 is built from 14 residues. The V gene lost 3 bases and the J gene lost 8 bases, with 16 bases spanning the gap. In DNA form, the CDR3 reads TGCGCCAGCAGCCAGACAGCCTCGATCGAGGGCTACACCTTC. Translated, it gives CASSQTASIEGYTF.

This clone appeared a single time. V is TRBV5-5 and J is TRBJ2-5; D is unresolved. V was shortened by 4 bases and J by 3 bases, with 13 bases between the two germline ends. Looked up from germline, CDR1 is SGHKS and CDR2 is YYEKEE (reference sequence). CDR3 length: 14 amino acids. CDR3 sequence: CASSPGPLEETQYF. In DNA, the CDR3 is TGTGCCAGCAGCCCCGGGCCATTGGAAGAGACCCAGTACTTC.

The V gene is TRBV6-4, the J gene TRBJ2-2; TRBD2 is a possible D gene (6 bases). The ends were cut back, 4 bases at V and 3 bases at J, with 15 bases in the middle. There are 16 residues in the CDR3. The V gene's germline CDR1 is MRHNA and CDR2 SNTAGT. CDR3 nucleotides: TGTGCCAGCAGTGCAAGCGGGCCTAGCCACACCGGGGAGCTGTTTTTT. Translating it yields CASSASGPSHTGELFF.

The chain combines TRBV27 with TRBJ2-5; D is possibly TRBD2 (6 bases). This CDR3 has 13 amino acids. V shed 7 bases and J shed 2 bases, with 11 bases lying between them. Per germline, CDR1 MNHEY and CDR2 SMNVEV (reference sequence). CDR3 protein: CASMLREQETQYF. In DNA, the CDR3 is TGTGCCAGCATGCTACGGGAGCAAGAGACCCAGTACTTC.

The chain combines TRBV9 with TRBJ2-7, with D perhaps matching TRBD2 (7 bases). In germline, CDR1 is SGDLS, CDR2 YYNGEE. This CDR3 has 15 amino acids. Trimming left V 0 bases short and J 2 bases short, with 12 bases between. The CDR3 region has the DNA TGTGCCAGCAGCGTAGAAACGGGGGGCACCTACGAGCAGTACTTC. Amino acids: CASSVETGGTYEQYF.

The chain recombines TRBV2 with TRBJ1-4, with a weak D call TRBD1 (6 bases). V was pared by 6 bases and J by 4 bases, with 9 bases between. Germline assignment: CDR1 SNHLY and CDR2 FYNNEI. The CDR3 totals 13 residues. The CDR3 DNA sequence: TGTGCCAGCAGATGGACAGTTAATGAAAAACTGTTTTTT. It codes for CASRWTVNEKLFF.

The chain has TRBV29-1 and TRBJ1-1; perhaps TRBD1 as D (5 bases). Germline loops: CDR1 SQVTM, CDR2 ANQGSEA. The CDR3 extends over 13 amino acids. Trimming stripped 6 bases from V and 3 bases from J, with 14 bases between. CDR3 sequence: CSVGELGYTEAFF. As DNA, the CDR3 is TGCAGCGTGGGGGAATTAGGTTACACTGAAGCTTTCTTT.